This entry lists 22 T cell receptor beta chains sequenced from one sample in a study of blood T cell repertoires in COVID-19. The method was immunoSEQ multiplex PCR; TCRdb's version includes in-frame clones alone and lacks a portion of them. Of roughly 65,000 clones listed, about 82% are singletons. The sequenced sample was peripheral blood. These TCRs come from a middle-aged man with acute or convalescent COVID-19.

The V and J genes are TRBV5-1 and TRBJ1-2; D might be TRBD1 (5 bases). This CDR3 is 15 amino acids long. Deletions cut 0 bases from V and 2 bases from J, with 11 bases between. The germline gives CDR1 SGHRS, CDR2 YFSETQ. The CDR3 bases are TGCGCCAGCAGCTTGGCCACGGGGGGGAACTATGGCTACACCTTC. Translation: CASSLATGGNYGYTF. Combining the CDR3 with reference TRBV5-1 and TRBJ1-2 gives the whole variable domain KAGVTQTPRYLIKTRGQQVTLSCSPISGHRSVSWYQQTPGQGLQFLFEYFSETQRNKGNFPGRFSGRQFSNSRSEMNVSTLELGDSALYLCASSLATGGNYGYTFGSGTRLTVV.

The V call is TRBV7-8, the J call TRBJ1-1, with D maybe TRBD1 (6 bases). The CDR3 has 16 residues. CDR1 and CDR2 from the germline V gene are SGHVS and FQNEAQ. V dropped 1 base and J dropped 0 bases, with 12 bases sitting between them. This chain's CDR3 is CASSLGVGGLNTEAFF. In nucleotides, the CDR3 is TGTGCCAGCAGCTTAGGGGTAGGGGGACTGAACACTGAAGCTTTCTTT.

This chain links TRBV19 with TRBJ1-5; 10 bases align to TRBD1. The CDR3 loop spans 16 amino acids. The junction had 12 bases not matched to a gene; V was cut back by 5 bases and J by 8 bases. Looked up from germline, CDR1 is LNHDA and CDR2 is SQIVND (reference sequence). CDR3 amino acids: CASSSRTGGGREPQHF. The CDR3 DNA reads as TGTGCCAGTAGTTCGCGGACAGGGGGTGGCCGGGAGCCCCAGCATTTT.

This chain joins TRBV5-1 and TRBJ2-2; D is uncertain. The CDR3 has 14 amino acids. CDR1 and CDR2 from the germline V gene are SGHRS and YFSETQ. V lost 0 bases to trimming and J lost 1 base, with 4 bases between them. CDR3 bases: TGCGCCAGCAGCTTGGGACAGAACACCGGGGAGCTGTTTTTT. Translated, it gives CASSLGQNTGELFF.

The V call is TRBV6-5, the J call TRBJ2-1; 10 bases map to TRBD2. The CDR3 has 16 residues. CDR1 is MNHEY, CDR2 SVGAGI, per germline. V lost 0 bases and J lost 5; bases outside the gene matches: 4. In DNA form, the CDR3 reads TGTGCCAGCAGTTACTCGACGCTAGCGGGAGACAATGAGCAGTTCTTC. As protein: CASSYSTLAGDNEQFF.

V usage is TRBV6-5 and J usage is TRBJ2-7; 7 bases line up with TRBD1. The length of the CDR3 is 13 residues. Trimming took 4 bases from V and 6 from J; bases not matched to a gene: 6. The germline CDR1 and CDR2 sequences are MNHEY and SVGAGI. The CDR3 region is CASSSGQTSEQYF. Here the CDR3 DNA reads TGTGCCAGCAGTTCGGGACAGACCTCCGAGCAGTACTTC.

The J gene is TRBJ2-1, the V gene TRBV28, with TRBD2 matching 12 bases. The V gene end was trimmed by 7 bases and the J gene end by 7 bases; junction bases not matched to a gene: 14. Germline values: CDR1 MDHEN, CDR2 SYDVKM. This CDR3 contains 17 residues. As DNA, the CDR3 is TGTGCCAGCACCCCTCACCTAGCGGGAGGGCCGAAGAATGAGCAGTTCTTC. This codes for CASTPHLAGGPKNEQFF.

The CDR3 region has the DNA TGTGCCAGCAGCTTAGGAGGGGGAAGCTCCTACGAGCAGTACTTC. Translating it yields CASSLGGGSSYEQYF. The chain combines TRBV11-2 with TRBJ2-7; maybe TRBD1 (6 bases). The CDR3 totals 15 residues. Germline CDR1 and CDR2: SGHAT and FQNNGV. Trimming shortened V by 1 base and J by 0 bases, and 10 bases separated the two germline ends.

This chain uses TRBV9 with TRBJ2-5, with 8 positions matching TRBD1. The V segment lost 0 bases and the J segment 3 bases; nucleotides outside the gene matches: 7. Germline V gene lookup returns CDR1 SGDLS and CDR2 YYNGEE. This CDR3 region has 16 residues. As DNA, the CDR3 is TGTGCCAGCAGCGTAGGACAGGGGTTTGGTGAAGAGACCCAGTACTTC. This codes for CASSVGQGFGEETQYF. Full variable domain (rest looked up from reference TRBV9 and TRBJ2-5): DSGVTQTPKHLITATGQRVTLRCSPRSGDLSVYWYQQSLDQGLQFLIQYYNGEERAKGNILERFSAQQFPDLHSELNLSSLELGDSALYFCASSVGQGFGEETQYFGPGTRLLVL.

CDR3 in DNA: TGTGCCAGCGGAACAGGGGTTCATCGCGGCTACACCTTC. Its translation is CASGTGVHRGYTF. This chain joins TRBV27 and TRBJ1-2; TRBD1 matches 7 bases. V shed 8 bases and J 8 bases; nucleotides not matched to a gene: 11. The CDR3 spans 13 residues. Germline values: CDR1 MNHEY, CDR2 SMNVEV (reference sequence).

This chain joins TRBV5-4 and TRBJ2-2; 7 nucleotides line up with TRBD1. With 4 bases clipped from V and 1 base from J, the junction kept 7 bases outside the gene matches. In germline, CDR1 is SGHNT, CDR2 YYREEE (reference sequence). This CDR3 has 16 residues. DNA for the CDR3: TGTGCCAGCAGCGCCGGGACAGACAAGAACACCGGGGAGCTGTTTTTT. Translated: CASSAGTDKNTGELFF.

The chain uses TRBV10-3 and TRBJ1-1; TRBD1 might be the D (5 bases). CDR3 length: 14 residues. From germline, CDR1 is ENHRY and CDR2 SYGVKD. V shed 2 bases and J shed 2 bases, with 9 bases lying between them. CDR3 in amino acids: CAISERRGNTEAFF. The CDR3 nucleotides are TGTGCCATCAGTGAGCGTAGGGGAAACACTGAAGCTTTCTTT.

This sequence joins TRBV19 and TRBJ1-1; D perhaps matches TRBD1 (5 bases). The CDR3 is made up of 14 amino acids. The germline V gene has CDR1 LNHDA and CDR2 SQIVND (reference sequence). V was trimmed by 5 bases and J by 0 bases, leaving 10 bases between them. As DNA, the CDR3 is TGTGCCAGTAGTTGGGGGGGAATGAACACTGAAGCTTTCTTT. It yields the protein CASSWGGMNTEAFF. The variable domain in full, with the rest retrieved from reference TRBV19 and TRBJ1-1, is DGGITQSPKYLFRKEGQNVTLSCEQNLNHDAMYWYRQDPGQGLRLIYYSQIVNDFQKGDIAEGYSVSREKKESFPLTVTSAQKNPTAFYLCASSWGGMNTEAFFGQGTRLTVV.

CDR3 sequence reads: CASSYQYRDMYGYTF. The CDR3 DNA follows: TGTGCCAGTAGTTATCAATACCGGGACATGTATGGCTACACCTTC. J is TRBJ1-2 and V is TRBV19; D is perhaps TRBD1 (6 bases). V lost 5 bases and J lost 5, with 18 bases in between. The CDR3 covers 15 residues. Germline loops: CDR1 LNHDA, CDR2 SQIVND (reference sequence).

In the case of this clone: The sample carries other DNA sequences with the same CDR3. The genes are TRBV28 and TRBJ1-1, with D possibly matching TRBD1 (5 bases). The ends were cut back, 6 bases at V and 5 bases at J, with 19 bases in the middle. Germline V gene sequence: CDR1 MDHEN, CDR2 SYDVKM. The CDR3 length is 15 residues. The CDR3 loop is CASSYPGLRKTEAFF. In DNA, the CDR3 is TGTGCCAGCAGCTACCCGGGACTCAGAAAGACTGAAGCTTTCTTT.

The V gene is TRBV11-2, the J gene TRBJ2-7; TRBD1 matches at 8 bases. The ends lost 5 bases at V and 1 base at J; junction bases unmatched: 10. The CDR3 is 16 residues long. Germline CDR1 reads SGHAT; CDR2 reads FQNNGV. The CDR3 spells CASSRPGQGGSYEQYF. CDR3 bases: TGTGCCAGCAGCCGACCTGGACAGGGTGGTTCCTACGAGCAGTACTTC.

The J gene is TRBJ2-1, the V gene TRBV12-3 or TRBV12-4; possible D gene TRBD2, 6 bases. The V end lost 9 bases, the J end lost 7 bases, and 13 bases lay between the germline ends. The CDR3 is made up of 12 amino acids. The chain's CDR3 is CASHPRGNEQFF. CDR3 in DNA: TGTGCCAGTCACCCTCGGGGGAATGAGCAGTTCTTC.

V usage is TRBV6-5 and J usage is TRBJ2-2; no firm D call. This CDR3 region has 14 residues. V dropped 4 bases and J dropped 1 base, with 7 bases sitting between them. Germline CDR1 reads MNHEY; CDR2 reads SVGAGI. The CDR3 sequence: CASSSRWNTGELFF. CDR3 coding DNA: TGTGCCAGCAGTTCCAGATGGAACACCGGGGAGCTGTTTTTT.

The rearrangement uses TRBV15 and TRBJ2-7; D not resolved. Germline values: CDR1 LNHNV, CDR2 YYDKDF (reference sequence). The CDR3 is 13 amino acids. Trimming left V 0 bases short and J 5 bases short, with 8 bases between. The CDR3 sequence is CATSRDYRNEQYF. CDR3 DNA sequence: TGTGCCACCAGCAGAGATTACAGAAACGAGCAGTACTTC. Based on the CDR3 plus reference TRBV15 and TRBJ2-7, the full variable domain is DAMVIQNPRYQVTQFGKPVTLSCSQTLNHNVMYWYQQKSSQAPKLLFHYYDKDFNNEADTPDNFQSRRPNTSFCFLDIRSPGLGDTAMYLCATSRDYRNEQYFGPGTRLTVT.

The rearrangement uses TRBV9 and TRBJ2-2; D might be TRBD2 (5 bases). V lost 4 bases to trimming and J lost 7 bases, with 14 bases between them. In germline, CDR1 is SGDLS, CDR2 YYNGEE. CDR3 size: 14 residues. The CDR3 here is CASSSRAVDGELFF. CDR3 coding DNA: TGTGCCAGCAGCTCCCGAGCGGTCGACGGGGAGCTGTTTTTT.

The rearrangement links TRBV11-2 to TRBJ1-1; D might be TRBD1 (6 bases). There are 13 residues in the CDR3. V lost 5 bases, J lost 3 bases, and 10 bases lay in between. Looked up from germline, CDR1 is SGHAT and CDR2 is FQNNGV. The CDR3 sequence is CASSAYRDTEAFF. The DNA for the CDR3 is TGTGCCAGCAGCGCCTACAGGGACACTGAAGCTTTCTTT.

The gene calls are TRBV10-3 and TRBJ2-7; perhaps TRBD2 as D (6 bases). The CDR3 consists of 15 residues. The V gene lost 3 bases and the J gene lost 2 bases, with 14 bases spanning the gap. The germline CDR1 and CDR2 sequences are ENHRY and SYGVKD. The CDR3 nucleotides are TGTGCCATCAGTGATCAGCGGGCCCATCCCTACGAGCAGTACTTC. It translates to CAISDQRAHPYEQYF.